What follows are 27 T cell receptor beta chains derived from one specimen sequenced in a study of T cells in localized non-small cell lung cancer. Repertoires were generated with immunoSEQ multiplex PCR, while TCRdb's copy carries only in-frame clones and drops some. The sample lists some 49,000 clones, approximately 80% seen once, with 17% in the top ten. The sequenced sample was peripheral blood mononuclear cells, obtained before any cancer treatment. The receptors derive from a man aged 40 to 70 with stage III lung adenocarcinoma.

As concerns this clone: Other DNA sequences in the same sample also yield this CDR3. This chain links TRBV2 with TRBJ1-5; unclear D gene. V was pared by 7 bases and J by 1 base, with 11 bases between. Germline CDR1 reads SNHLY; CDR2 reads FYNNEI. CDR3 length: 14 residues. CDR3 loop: CASNSDTSNQPQHF. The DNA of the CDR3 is TGTGCCAGCAACAGTGATACCAGCAATCAGCCCCAGCATTTT.

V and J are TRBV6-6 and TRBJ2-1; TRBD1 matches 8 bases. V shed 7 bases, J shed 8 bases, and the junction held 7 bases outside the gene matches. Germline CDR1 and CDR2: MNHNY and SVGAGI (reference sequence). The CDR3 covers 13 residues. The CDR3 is CASKSRGRDEQFF. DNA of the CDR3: TGTGCCAGCAAATCCAGGGGGCGCGATGAGCAGTTCTTC.

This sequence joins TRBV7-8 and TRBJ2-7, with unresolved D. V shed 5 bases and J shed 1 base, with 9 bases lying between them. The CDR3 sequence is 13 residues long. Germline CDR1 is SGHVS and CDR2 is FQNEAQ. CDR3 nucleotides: TGTGCCAGCAGCGTTTCCGTGTCCTACGAGCAGTACTTC. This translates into CASSVSVSYEQYF. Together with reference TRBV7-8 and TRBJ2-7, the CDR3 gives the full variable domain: GAGVSQSPRYKVAKRGQDVALRCDPISGHVSLFWYQQALGQGPEFLTYFQNEAQLDKSGLPSDRFFAERPEGSVSTLKIQRTQQEDSAVYLCASSVSVSYEQYFGPGTRLTVT.

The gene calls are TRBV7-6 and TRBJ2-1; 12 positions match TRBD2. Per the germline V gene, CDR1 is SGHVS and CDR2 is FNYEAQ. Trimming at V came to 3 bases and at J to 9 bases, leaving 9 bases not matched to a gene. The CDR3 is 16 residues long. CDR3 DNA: TGTGCCAGCAGCTTTATACTAGCGGGGGGCCGTAGTGAGCAGTTCTTC. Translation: CASSFILAGGRSEQFF.

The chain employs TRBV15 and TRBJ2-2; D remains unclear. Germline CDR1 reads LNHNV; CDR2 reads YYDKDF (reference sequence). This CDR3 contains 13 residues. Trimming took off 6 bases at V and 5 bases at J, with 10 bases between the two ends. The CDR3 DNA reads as TGTGCCACCAGTGATCGTGATACCGGGGAGCTGTTTTTT. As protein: CATSDRDTGELFF.

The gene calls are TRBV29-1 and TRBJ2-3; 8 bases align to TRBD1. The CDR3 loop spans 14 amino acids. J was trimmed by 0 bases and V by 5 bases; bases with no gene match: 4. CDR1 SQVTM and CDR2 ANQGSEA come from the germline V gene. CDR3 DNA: TGCAGCGTTTACAGGGGGACTAGCACAGATACGCAGTATTTT. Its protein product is CSVYRGTSTDTQYF.

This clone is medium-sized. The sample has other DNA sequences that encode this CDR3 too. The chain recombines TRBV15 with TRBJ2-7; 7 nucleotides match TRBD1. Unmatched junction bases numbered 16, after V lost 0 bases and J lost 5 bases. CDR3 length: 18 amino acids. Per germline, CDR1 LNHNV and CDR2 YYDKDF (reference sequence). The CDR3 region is CATSRDKWDRGARDEQYF. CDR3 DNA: TGTGCCACCAGCAGAGATAAATGGGACAGAGGTGCGCGGGACGAGCAGTACTTC.

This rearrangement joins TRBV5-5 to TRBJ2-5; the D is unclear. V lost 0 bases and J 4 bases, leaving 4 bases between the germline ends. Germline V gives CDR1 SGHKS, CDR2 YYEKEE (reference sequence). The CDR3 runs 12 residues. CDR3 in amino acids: CASSLAVETQYF. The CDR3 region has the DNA TGTGCCAGCAGCTTGGCCGTAGAGACCCAGTACTTC.

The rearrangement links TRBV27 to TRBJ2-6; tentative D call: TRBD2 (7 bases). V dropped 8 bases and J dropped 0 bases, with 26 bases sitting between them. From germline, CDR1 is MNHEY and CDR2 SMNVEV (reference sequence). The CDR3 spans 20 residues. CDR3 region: CASGPSGRGLAISGANVLTF. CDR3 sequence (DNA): TGTGCCAGCGGACCTTCGGGGCGGGGGCTGGCTATCTCTGGGGCCAACGTCCTGACTTTC.

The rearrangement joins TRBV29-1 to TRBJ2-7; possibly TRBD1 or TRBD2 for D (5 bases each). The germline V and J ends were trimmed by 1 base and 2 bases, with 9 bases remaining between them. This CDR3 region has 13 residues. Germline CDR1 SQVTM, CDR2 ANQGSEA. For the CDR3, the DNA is TGCAGCGTTGAAGTTATGGGGGCCTACGAGCAGTACTTC. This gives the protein CSVEVMGAYEQYF.

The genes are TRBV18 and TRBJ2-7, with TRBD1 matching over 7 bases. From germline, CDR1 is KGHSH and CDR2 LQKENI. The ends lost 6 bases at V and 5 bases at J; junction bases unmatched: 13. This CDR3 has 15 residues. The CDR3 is CASSSRQGLENEQYF. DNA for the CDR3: TGTGCCAGCTCGTCGCGACAGGGTTTAGAGAACGAGCAGTACTTC.

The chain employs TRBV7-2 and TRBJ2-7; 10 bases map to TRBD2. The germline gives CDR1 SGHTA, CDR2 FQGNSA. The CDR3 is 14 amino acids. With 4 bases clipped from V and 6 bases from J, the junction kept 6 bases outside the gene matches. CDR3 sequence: CASSSLAGAREQYF. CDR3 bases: TGTGCCAGCAGCTCCCTAGCGGGGGCACGCGAGCAGTACTTC.

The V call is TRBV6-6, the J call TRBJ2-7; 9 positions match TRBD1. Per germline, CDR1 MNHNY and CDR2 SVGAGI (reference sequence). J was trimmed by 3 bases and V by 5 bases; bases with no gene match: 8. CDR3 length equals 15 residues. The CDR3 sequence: CASSNPRDRDYEQYF. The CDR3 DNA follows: TGTGCCAGCAGTAACCCAAGGGACAGGGACTACGAGCAGTACTTC.

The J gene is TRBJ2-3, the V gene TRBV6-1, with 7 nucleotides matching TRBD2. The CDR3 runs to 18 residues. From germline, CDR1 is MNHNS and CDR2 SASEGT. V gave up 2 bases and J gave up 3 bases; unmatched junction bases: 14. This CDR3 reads CASSEFSSGVEGTDTQYF. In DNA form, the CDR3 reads TGTGCCAGCAGTGAATTTTCGAGCGGGGTGGAAGGGACAGATACGCAGTATTTT.

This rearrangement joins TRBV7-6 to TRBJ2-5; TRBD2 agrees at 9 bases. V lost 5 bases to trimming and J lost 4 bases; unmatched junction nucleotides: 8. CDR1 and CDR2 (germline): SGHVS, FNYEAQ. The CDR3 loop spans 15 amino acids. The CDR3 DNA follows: TGTGCCAGCAGCCCTAGCGGGAATAGAGGAGAGACCCAGTACTTC. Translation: CASSPSGNRGETQYF.

The CDR3 region has the DNA TGTGCCAGCAGCTTAGAAGCGGGGGGCTTGAATGAGCAGTTCTTC. Translation gives CASSLEAGGLNEQFF. The rearrangement uses TRBV11-2 and TRBJ2-1; 9 bases match TRBD2. The CDR3 sequence is 15 residues long. Germline V gives CDR1 SGHAT, CDR2 FQNNGV. J was trimmed by 7 bases and V by 0 bases; bases with no gene match: 4. Supplemented by reference TRBV11-2 and TRBJ2-1, the full variable domain reads EAGVAQSPRYKIIEKRQSVAFWCNPISGHATLYWYQQILGQGPKLLIQFQNNGVVDDSQLPKDRFSAERLKGVDSTLKIQPAKLEDSAVYLCASSLEAGGLNEQFFGPGTRLTVL.

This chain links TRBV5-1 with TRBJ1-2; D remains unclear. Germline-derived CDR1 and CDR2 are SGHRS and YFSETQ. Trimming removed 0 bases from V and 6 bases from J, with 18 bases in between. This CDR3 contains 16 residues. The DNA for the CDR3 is TGCGCCAGCAGCTTGGCCTATCAGGAGGCCCGTGATGGCTACACCTTC. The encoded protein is CASSLAYQEARDGYTF. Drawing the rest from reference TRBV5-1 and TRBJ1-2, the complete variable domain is KAGVTQTPRYLIKTRGQQVTLSCSPISGHRSVSWYQQTPGQGLQFLFEYFSETQRNKGNFPGRFSGRQFSNSRSEMNVSTLELGDSALYLCASSLAYQEARDGYTFGSGTRLTVV.

In DNA, the CDR3 is TGTGCCAGCAGTTATGCCGGGGAGCTGTTTTTT. Protein: CASSYAGELFF. The chain uses TRBV6-5 and TRBJ2-2; D remains unclear. Trimming shortened V by 3 bases and J by 6 bases, and 2 bases separated the two germline ends. CDR3 length equals 11 residues. Germline CDR1 and CDR2: MNHEY and SVGAGI.

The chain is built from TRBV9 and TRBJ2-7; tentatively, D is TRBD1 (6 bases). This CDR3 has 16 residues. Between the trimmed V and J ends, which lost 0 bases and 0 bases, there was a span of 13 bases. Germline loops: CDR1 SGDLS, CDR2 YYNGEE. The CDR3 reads CASSVEYTGSSYEQYF. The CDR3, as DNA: TGTGCCAGCAGCGTAGAGTATACAGGGAGCTCCTACGAGCAGTACTTC. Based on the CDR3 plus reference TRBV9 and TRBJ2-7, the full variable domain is DSGVTQTPKHLITATGQRVTLRCSPRSGDLSVYWYQQSLDQGLQFLIQYYNGEERAKGNILERFSAQQFPDLHSELNLSSLELGDSALYFCASSVEYTGSSYEQYFGPGTRLTVT.

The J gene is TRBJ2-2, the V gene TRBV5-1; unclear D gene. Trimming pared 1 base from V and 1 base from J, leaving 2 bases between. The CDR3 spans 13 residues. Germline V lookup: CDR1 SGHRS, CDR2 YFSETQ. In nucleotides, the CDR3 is TGCGCCAGCAGCTTGAAGAACACCGGGGAGCTGTTTTTT. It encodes CASSLKNTGELFF.

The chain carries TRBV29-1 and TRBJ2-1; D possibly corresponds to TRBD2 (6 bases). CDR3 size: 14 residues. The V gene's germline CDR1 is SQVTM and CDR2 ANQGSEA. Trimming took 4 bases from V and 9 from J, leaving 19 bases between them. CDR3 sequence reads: CSVVPRGGDGEQFF. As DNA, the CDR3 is TGCAGCGTTGTTCCGCGGGGCGGTGACGGTGAGCAGTTCTTC.

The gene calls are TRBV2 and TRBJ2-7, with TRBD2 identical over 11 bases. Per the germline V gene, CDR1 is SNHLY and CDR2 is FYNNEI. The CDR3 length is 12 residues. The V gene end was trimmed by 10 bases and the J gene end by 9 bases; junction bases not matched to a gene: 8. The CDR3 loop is CATAGTSGLQYF. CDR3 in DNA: TGTGCCACCGCCGGGACTAGCGGACTGCAGTACTTC. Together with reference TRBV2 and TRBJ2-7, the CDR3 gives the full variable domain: EPEVTQTPSHQVTQMGQEVILRCVPISNHLYFYWYRQILGQKVEFLVSFYNNEISEKSEIFDDQFSVERPDGSNFTLKIRSTKLEDSAMYFCATAGTSGLQYFGPGTRLTVT.

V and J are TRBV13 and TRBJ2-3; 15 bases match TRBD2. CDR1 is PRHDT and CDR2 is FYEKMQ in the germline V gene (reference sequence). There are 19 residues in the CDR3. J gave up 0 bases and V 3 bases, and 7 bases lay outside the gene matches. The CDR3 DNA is TGTGCCAGCAGCTTCTCCGGGACTAGCGGGGGGCCTAGCACAGATACGCAGTATTTT. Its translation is CASSFSGTSGGPSTDTQYF.

The CDR3 here is CASSQGSEQYF. For the CDR3, the DNA is TGTGCCAGCAGCCAAGGGAGCGAGCAGTACTTC. The chain carries TRBV11-3 and TRBJ2-7; the D gene is possibly TRBD2 (5 bases). CDR3 length: 11 amino acids. The V gene lost 5 bases and the J gene lost 6 bases, with 8 bases spanning the gap. CDR1 SGHNT and CDR2 YENEEA come from the germline V gene.

CDR3 residues: CASSLVGRGTGLETQYF. The CDR3 region has the DNA TGTGCCAGCAGCTTGGTTGGACGAGGGACAGGGCTTGAGACCCAGTACTTC. The chain joins TRBV5-4 to TRBJ2-5, with 9 bases that match TRBD1. This CDR3 is built from 17 residues. CDR1 and CDR2 from the germline V gene are SGHNT and YYREEE (reference sequence). The V and J ends lost 0 bases and 5 bases, in that order; junction bases with no gene match: 11.

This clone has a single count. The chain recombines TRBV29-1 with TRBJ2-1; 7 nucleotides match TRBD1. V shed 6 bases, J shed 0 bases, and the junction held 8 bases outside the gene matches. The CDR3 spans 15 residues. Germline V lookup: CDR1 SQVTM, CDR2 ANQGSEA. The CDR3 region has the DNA TGCAGCGTCGTCCCCCGGGACAGCTCCTACAATGAGCAGTTCTTC. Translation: CSVVPRDSSYNEQFF.

DNA for the CDR3: TGTGCCAGCAGCACCGGGCAGCGGGCAGATACGCAGTATTTT. Amino acid sequence: CASSTGQRADTQYF. The rearrangement links TRBV11-2 to TRBJ2-3; weak D call: TRBD2 (6 bases). V lost 5 bases to trimming and J lost 4 bases, with 13 bases between them. The CDR3 totals 14 residues. Looked up from germline, CDR1 is SGHAT and CDR2 is FQNNGV. Together with reference TRBV11-2 and TRBJ2-3, the CDR3 gives the full variable domain: EAGVAQSPRYKIIEKRQSVAFWCNPISGHATLYWYQQILGQGPKLLIQFQNNGVVDDSQLPKDRFSAERLKGVDSTLKIQPAKLEDSAVYLCASSTGQRADTQYFGPGTRLTVL.